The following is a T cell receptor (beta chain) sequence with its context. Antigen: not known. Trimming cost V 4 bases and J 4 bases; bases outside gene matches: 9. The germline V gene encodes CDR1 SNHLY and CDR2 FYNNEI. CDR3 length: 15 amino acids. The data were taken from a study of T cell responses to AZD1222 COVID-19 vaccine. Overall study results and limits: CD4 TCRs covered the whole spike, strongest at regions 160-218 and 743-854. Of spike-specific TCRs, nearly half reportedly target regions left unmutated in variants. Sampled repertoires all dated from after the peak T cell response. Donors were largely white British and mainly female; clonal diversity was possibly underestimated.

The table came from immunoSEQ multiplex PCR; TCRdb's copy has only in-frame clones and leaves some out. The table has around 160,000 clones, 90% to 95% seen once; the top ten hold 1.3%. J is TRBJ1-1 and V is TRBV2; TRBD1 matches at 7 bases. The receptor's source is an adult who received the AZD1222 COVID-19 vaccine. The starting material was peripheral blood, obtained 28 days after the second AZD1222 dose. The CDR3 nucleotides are TGTGCCAGCAGTGGACAGGGAACTGGTGGCACTGAAGCTTTCTTT. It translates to CASSGQGTGGTEAFF.